The 9 T cell receptor beta chains below come from one sample, sequenced in a study of T cells in Graves' hyperthyroidism and ophthalmopathy. Researchers took RNA transcripts and amplified the TCR beta CDR3 regions from them. TCR CDR3 underwent first-round RT-PCR with the HTBI primer set. TCRdb ran MiXCR on the multiplex PCR reads and lists one entry per CDR3 protein. Of 300,000 to 500,000 distinct CDR3 sequences listed, roughly an eighth were seen once; the top ten hold 25% to 30%. What was sequenced was blood. These receptors were taken from a man in his forties or fifties with Graves' ophthalmopathy.

The table lists this clonotype with many counts. J is TRBJ2-5 and V is TRBV20-1, with D tentatively TRBD2 (5 bases). The CDR3 is 14 amino acids. The germline V gene has CDR1 DFQATT and CDR2 SNEGSKA (reference sequence). V lost 5 bases to trimming and J lost 9 bases, with 22 bases between them. The CDR3, as DNA: TGCAGTGCTTCTCCCCCAGGATTAGGAGGTGCCCAGTACTTC. Amino acids: CSASPPGLGGAQYF.

The sample holds many counts of this clonotype. The J gene is TRBJ2-2, the V gene TRBV20-1; 8 bases match TRBD1. CDR1 and CDR2 from the germline V gene are DFQATT and SNEGSKA (reference sequence). The length of the CDR3 is 16 residues. Unmatched junction bases numbered 4, after V lost 0 bases and J lost 1 base. CDR3 residues: CSARDRTGRNTGELFF. DNA of the CDR3: TGCAGTGCTAGAGACCGGACAGGGAGGAACACCGGGGAGCTGTTTTTT.

V gene TRBV7-6 combines with J gene TRBJ2-1, with TRBD1 identical over 8 bases. J lost 9 bases, V lost 5 bases, and 9 bases had no gene match. The CDR3 sequence is 14 residues long. Germline lookup yields CDR1 SGHVS and CDR2 FNYEAQ. The DNA of the CDR3 is TGTGCCAGCAGCCTGGCGGGGACAGGCTTTGAGCAGTTCTTC. Encoded protein: CASSLAGTGFEQFF.

The chain links TRBV6-1 to TRBJ2-7; D might be TRBD1 (6 bases). The germline CDR1 and CDR2 sequences are MNHNS and SASEGT. The V and J ends lost 6 bases and 7 bases respectively, with 22 bases between them. This CDR3 comprises 15 residues. The CDR3 nucleotides read TGTGCCAGCAGAGGACAGTTGGGGGATTTTCAAGAGCAGTACTTC. This encodes CASRGQLGDFQEQYF.

Ten or more counts support this clonotype. J is TRBJ2-5 and V is TRBV5-8, with no clear D. V was clipped by 2 bases and J by 6 bases, with 11 bases between them. From germline, CDR1 is SGHTS and CDR2 YDEGEE. CDR3 size: 13 residues. In nucleotides, the CDR3 is TGTGCCAGCAGCTTAGTTTCGTTGAAGACCCAGTACTTC. Translated: CASSLVSLKTQYF. Using reference TRBV5-8 and TRBJ2-5 for the parts outside the CDR3, the full variable domain is EAGVTQSPTHLIKTRGQQATLRCSPISGHTSVYWYQQALGLGLQFLLWYDEGEERNRGNFPPRFSGRQFPNYSSELNVNALELEDSALYLCASSLVSLKTQYFGPGTRLLVL.

This chain connects TRBV29-1 to TRBJ1-1; D is uncertain. Per the germline V gene, CDR1 is SQVTM and CDR2 is ANQGSEA. V was clipped by 7 bases and J by 5 bases, with 17 bases between them. This CDR3 region has 13 residues. CDR3 sequence reads: CSAVRRAGTEAFF. CDR3 coding DNA: TGCAGCGCGGTCCGGCGGGCTGGGACTGAAGCTTTCTTT.

The J gene is TRBJ2-2, the V gene TRBV19; TRBD2 matches 7 bases. This CDR3 is built from 16 residues. V was clipped by 7 bases and J by 6 bases; unmatched bases: 14. Germline V gives CDR1 LNHDA, CDR2 SQIVND (reference sequence). The chain's CDR3 is CASILRVGGPSGELFF. CDR3 DNA: TGTGCCAGTATCCTAAGGGTGGGAGGGCCGTCCGGGGAGCTGTTTTTT.

The table lists this clonotype with a few counts. This chain links TRBV19 with TRBJ2-7, with 16 bases that match TRBD2. This CDR3 comprises 17 residues. CDR1 LNHDA and CDR2 SQIVND come from the germline V gene (reference sequence). Trimming at V came to 7 bases and at J to 4 bases, leaving 10 bases not matched to a gene. For the CDR3, the DNA is TGTGCCAGTACCACGGGGACTAGCGGGAGGGGATTGTACGAGCAGTACTTC. As protein: CASTTGTSGRGLYEQYF.

This clonotype was detected many times. This chain uses TRBV6-1 with TRBJ1-1, with 10 bases identical to TRBD1. Unmatched junction bases numbered 5, after V lost 6 bases and J lost 4 bases. The germline V gene encodes CDR1 MNHNS and CDR2 SASEGT. The CDR3 is 14 amino acids. Written as DNA, the CDR3 is TGTGCCAGCAGAGACCGGGACAGGGGCACTGAAGCTTTCTTT. Protein product: CASRDRDRGTEAFF.